In its sample, the clone carrying this T cell receptor beta chain was seen a few times. The use of a sample-barcoded 5' primer and a J-beta primer mix characterized a second PCR of roughly 7 to 11 cycles. Each cDNA molecule was tagged by a template-switch adaptor with 12 random nucleotides. TCRdb passed the 5' RACE reads through MiXCR, listing each CDR3 protein once. The repertoire holds just over 800,000 distinct CDR3 sequences, 60% to 80% seen once, with 25% to 30% in the top ten. The germline V gene has CDR1 MDHEN and CDR2 SYDVKM. V dropped 6 bases and J dropped 1 base, with 12 bases sitting between them. There are 14 residues in the CDR3. These data originate in a study of blood T cells in healthy people across ages. Background on the study: Every two T cells gave about one barcoded beta molecule via template switching.

The sequence was obtained from a man under 40 in good health. The chain combines TRBV28 with TRBJ1-1; D call uncertain. The sample consisted of blood. The CDR3 spells CASRPHGRNTEAFF. DNA for the CDR3: TGTGCCAGCAGACCCCACGGAAGGAACACTGAAGCTTTCTTT.